A single sample gave rise to the 6 T cell receptor beta chains below, sequenced in a study of T cells in pancreatic ductal adenocarcinoma. TCRdb keeps only in-frame clones here, not all; method: immunoSEQ multiplex PCR. The data show approximately 97,000 clones, roughly 96% seen once. Surgery without prior neoadjuvant therapy was the treatment of the selected pancreatic ductal adenocarcinoma patients. The sample comprised PBMCs. These receptors all come from a human donor with pancreatic ductal adenocarcinoma.

This sequence joins TRBV7-9 and TRBJ2-7; 7 bases fit TRBD1. The CDR3 loop spans 14 amino acids. V lost 5 bases to trimming and J lost 4 bases; unmatched junction nucleotides: 8. CDR1 is SEHNR, CDR2 FQNEAQ, per germline (reference sequence). The CDR3 spells CASSGHPQGYEQYF. The CDR3 DNA reads TGTGCCAGCAGCGGCCACCCACAGGGGTACGAGCAGTACTTC.

The J gene is TRBJ2-7, the V gene TRBV7-2, with D perhaps matching TRBD2 (5 bases). V was trimmed by 3 bases and J by 2 bases, leaving 17 bases between them. Germline CDR1 is SGHTA and CDR2 is FQGNSA. This CDR3 contains 16 residues. Here the CDR3 DNA reads TGTGCCAGCAGCTTCGGGGTCTCCAACCTGCCCTACGAGCAGTACTTC. This codes for CASSFGVSNLPYEQYF.

This rearrangement joins TRBV6-5 to TRBJ2-7; the D gene is possibly TRBD1 (5 bases). The V gene's germline CDR1 is MNHEY and CDR2 SVGAGI. The CDR3 runs 14 residues. V lost 0 bases to trimming and J lost 3 bases, with 9 bases between them. The CDR3: CASSYSTRDYEQYF. The CDR3 DNA follows: TGTGCCAGCAGTTACTCGACCAGGGACTACGAGCAGTACTTC.

The rearrangement links TRBV6-5 to TRBJ1-6; D not certain. V was pared by 0 bases and J by 9 bases, with 6 bases between. The CDR3 extends over 13 amino acids. Germline loops: CDR1 MNHEY, CDR2 SVGAGI. The CDR3 here is CASSYSGSSPLHF. CDR3 nucleotides: TGTGCCAGCAGTTACTCGGGGAGTTCACCCCTCCACTTT.

This chain joins TRBV4-1 and TRBJ2-5; 10 bases match TRBD1. There are 16 residues in the CDR3. Germline CDR1 and CDR2: MGHRA and YSYEKL. Trimming cost V 3 bases and J 5 bases; bases outside gene matches: 9. CDR3 nucleotides: TGCGCCAGCAGCCATCGGACAGGGGGAAGTTCTGAGACCCAGTACTTC. Translation: CASSHRTGGSSETQYF.

This clone was observed a single time. The chain uses TRBV27 and TRBJ2-7; possible D gene TRBD1, 6 bases. Germline V gene data show CDR1 as MNHEY and CDR2 as SMNVEV (reference sequence). Trimming pared 6 bases from V and 4 bases from J, leaving 22 bases between. The CDR3 spans 16 residues. CDR3 sequence: CASRQALPTGRYEQYF. The CDR3 coding sequence is TGTGCCAGCAGACAAGCACTACCTACAGGGAGATACGAGCAGTACTTC.